The entry below describes one T cell receptor beta chain. This entry belongs to a study of blood T cell repertoires in COVID-19. Turning to the study itself: COVID-19 samples, acute and convalescent, were from the United States, Italy and Spain. T cells, B-cell-depleted T cells, or PBMCs provided the cDNA or gDNA that served as material.

Authors' data handling: Estimates of nucleated cell counts were drawn from the amplification of reference gene primers. Measured with immunoSEQ multiplex PCR; TCRdb has only the in-frame clones, and not every one. V and J calls and clone size are as listed in that table; D and trimming were resolved from the DNA. The table lists over 200,000 clones, about nine tenths of them singletons. The CDR3 has 16 residues. V lost 5 bases to trimming and J lost 9 bases; unmatched junction nucleotides: 14. CDR1 and CDR2 from the germline V gene are MNHEY and SMNVEV (reference sequence). The material sequenced was peripheral blood. The clonotype originates from a woman in her thirties or forties with acute or convalescent COVID-19. This sequence joins TRBV27 and TRBJ1-5, with 9 bases aligning to TRBD1. CDR3 amino acids: CASSRTGAQMGGPQHF. The CDR3 region has the DNA TGTGCCAGCAGTCGGACAGGGGCTCAAATGGGGGGGCCCCAGCATTTT.